This T cell receptor (beta chain) is from a study of cytomegalovirus exposure and HLA in healthy donors. The junction had 4 bases not matched to a gene; V was cut back by 1 base and J by 3 bases. Germline CDR1 is SGHTA and CDR2 is FQGTGA. The CDR3 is 15 amino acids. Primers included in the PCR were 60 Vbeta and 13 Jbeta primers. Data came from immunoSEQ multiplex PCR; TCRdb stores just in-frame clones and leaves some out. The sample yields over 200,000 clones, around 89% seen once. This chain joins TRBV7-3 and TRBJ2-3; 7 positions agree with TRBD2. This sequence was found in a woman under 30 in good health and CMV-seronegative. The sample was PBMCs. This CDR3 is CASSLSLAETDTQYF. CDR3 DNA sequence: TGTGCCAGCAGCTTAAGTCTAGCGGAAACAGATACGCAGTATTTT. Full variable domain (remainder filled in from reference TRBV7-3 and TRBJ2-3): GAGVSQTPSNKVTEKGKYVELRCDPISGHTALYWYRQSLGQGPEFLIYFQGTGAADDSGLPNDRFFAVRPEGSVSTLKIQRTERGDSAVYLCASSLSLAETDTQYFGPGTRLTVL.